Sequencing of this T cell receptor beta chain was carried out in a study of neurological immune-mediated disorders. Whole-study results and caveats: No CDR3 amino acid sequences were shared by expanded clones across subjects, suggesting private repertoires in all groups.

There are many counts of this clonotype. Its antigen remains unidentified. TCRdb reprocessed the 5' RACE reads via MiXCR and lists one record per CDR3 protein. The data contain about 66,000 distinct CDR3 sequences, roughly 3.6% of them seen just once; the ten biggest clones take up under 1.5%. This CDR3 spans 14 amino acids. The germline V gene has CDR1 MNHEY and CDR2 SVGAGI. With 2 bases removed from V and 2 bases from J, the gap between germline ends came to 9 bases. The receptor's source is a man between 25 and 39 years old with multiple sclerosis. The sequenced sample consisted of PBMCs. The chain joins TRBV6-5 to TRBJ1-2; D might be TRBD1 (5 bases). The CDR3 nucleotides read TGTGCCAGCAGTTACCTGTCAGGGAACTATGGCTACACCTTC. This codes for CASSYLSGNYGYTF.